This entry features one T cell receptor beta chain sequence. The CDR3 loop spans 12 amino acids. V gave up 4 bases and J gave up 8 bases, with 9 bases separating them. Germline-derived CDR1 and CDR2 are LNHDA and SQIVND (reference sequence). The data were taken from a study of blood T cell repertoires in COVID-19. Study details: Samples taken during acute and convalescent COVID-19 were collected in the United States, Italy and Spain. PBMCs, B-cell-depleted T cells, or T cells provided the cDNA or gDNA that made up the material.

The protocol was immunoSEQ multiplex PCR, while the TCRdb copy is restricted to in-frame clones and leaves out a portion. The repertoire holds 200,000 to 300,000 clones, with around 90% as singletons. This sequence joins TRBV19 and TRBJ2-1; TRBD2 might be the D (5 bases). Sequencing was carried out using peripheral blood. The sequence came from a human donor in a cohort sampled during active COVID-19. CDR3: CASSTSGDEQFF. The CDR3 region has the DNA TGTGCCAGTAGTACGAGCGGCGATGAGCAGTTCTTC.